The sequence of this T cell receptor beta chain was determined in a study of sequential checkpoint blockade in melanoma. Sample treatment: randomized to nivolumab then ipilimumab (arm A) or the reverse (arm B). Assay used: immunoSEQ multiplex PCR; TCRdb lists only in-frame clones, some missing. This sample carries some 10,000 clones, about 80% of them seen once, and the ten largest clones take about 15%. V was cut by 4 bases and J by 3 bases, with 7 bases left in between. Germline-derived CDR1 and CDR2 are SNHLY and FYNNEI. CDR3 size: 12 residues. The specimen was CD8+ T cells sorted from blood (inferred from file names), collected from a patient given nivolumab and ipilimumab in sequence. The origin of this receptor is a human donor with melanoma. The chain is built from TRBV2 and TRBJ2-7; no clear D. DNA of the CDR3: TGTGCCAGCAGTGGGGCAGTCTACGAGCAGTACTTC. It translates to CASSGAVYEQYF. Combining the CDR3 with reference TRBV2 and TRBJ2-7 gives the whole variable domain EPEVTQTPSHQVTQMGQEVILRCVPISNHLYFYWYRQILGQKVEFLVSFYNNEISEKSEIFDDQFSVERPDGSNFTLKIRSTKLEDSAMYFCASSGAVYEQYFGPGTRLTVT.